These 25 T cell receptor beta chains share one sample of origin, sequenced in a study of response to subunit inactivated influenza vaccine. One entry per CDR3 protein, called by TCRdb with MiXCR from the RT-PCR reads. The sample contains 600,000 to 850,000 distinct CDR3 sequences, around 13% of which appear only once. The specimen comprised PBMCs from blood, sampled 14 to 15 days before vaccination. These receptors were obtained from a man aged 45 to 65 who received an inactivated influenza vaccine.

This clonotype was seen a few times. V and J are TRBV11-2 and TRBJ2-3, with TRBD2 matching over 7 bases. This CDR3 comprises 19 residues. Germline V gene sequence: CDR1 SGHAT, CDR2 FQNNGV. With V trimmed by 5 bases and J by 0 bases, 17 bases remained unmatched. CDR3 DNA: TGTGCCAGCAGCACCGCTTGGGCTAGCGGCCGCTCAAGCACAGATACGCAGTATTTT. Translating it yields CASSTAWASGRSSTDTQYF.

The chain combines TRBV4-3 with TRBJ2-1; 11 positions agree with TRBD2. V was pared by 3 bases and J by 5 bases, with 12 bases of the junction left unmatched. Germline assignment: CDR1 LGHNA and CDR2 YSLEER. This CDR3 contains 18 residues. CDR3 sequence: CASSHENPGTSGNNEQFF. Written as DNA, the CDR3 is TGCGCCAGCAGCCATGAGAATCCCGGGACTAGCGGAAACAATGAGCAGTTCTTC.

This sequence joins TRBV13 and TRBJ2-7, with 9 bases identical to TRBD2. This CDR3 comprises 15 residues. Germline V gene sequence: CDR1 PRHDT, CDR2 FYEKMQ (reference sequence). The J segment lost 6 bases and the V segment lost 5 bases, leaving 11 bases of the junction unmatched. CDR3 DNA: TGTGCCAGCAGCCTCGGGACTAGCAGGACCGGCGAGCAGTACTTC. Protein product: CASSLGTSRTGEQYF.

This chain uses TRBV7-2 with TRBJ2-5, with D possibly matching TRBD2 (6 bases). The CDR3 consists of 14 residues. V lost 4 bases to trimming and J lost 5 bases, with 14 bases between them. Germline CDR1 is SGHTA and CDR2 is FQGNSA. CDR3 DNA: TGTGCCAGCAGCTCGGGAGATGGTCGGGAGACCCAGTACTTC. Its translation: CASSSGDGRETQYF.

This clonotype was counted a few times. This chain connects TRBV5-1 to TRBJ1-4; weak D call: TRBD1 (5 bases). The CDR3 runs to 15 residues. V lost 4 bases and J lost 7, with 17 bases in between. The germline V gene encodes CDR1 SGHRS and CDR2 YFSETQ. CDR3 amino acids: CASSQGGGGAEKLFF. Written as DNA, the CDR3 is TGCGCCAGCAGCCAGGGCGGGGGAGGAGCTGAAAAACTGTTTTTT. Full variable domain (rest looked up from reference TRBV5-1 and TRBJ1-4): KAGVTQTPRYLIKTRGQQVTLSCSPISGHRSVSWYQQTPGQGLQFLFEYFSETQRNKGNFPGRFSGRQFSNSRSEMNVSTLELGDSALYLCASSQGGGGAEKLFFGSGTQLSVL.

This clonotype was seen a handful of times. The CDR3 sequence: CASSPRDSQNEKLFF. CDR3 coding DNA: TGTGCCAGCTCACCTAGGGACAGCCAGAATGAAAAACTGTTTTTT. The V and J genes are TRBV18 and TRBJ1-4, with TRBD1 matching 7 bases. From germline, CDR1 is KGHSH and CDR2 LQKENI. There are 15 residues in the CDR3. V trimming: 3 bases; J trimming: 5 bases; junction bases outside the gene matches: 6.

The table lists this clonotype with many counts. The chain is built from TRBV6-1 and TRBJ1-5; D is perhaps TRBD1 (6 bases). This CDR3 has 14 amino acids. Between the trimmed V and J ends, which lost 8 bases and 2 bases, there was a span of 13 bases. Germline CDR1 and CDR2: MNHNS and SASEGT. This CDR3 is CASLYRGGNQPQHF. Written as DNA, the CDR3 is TGTGCCAGCCTATATAGGGGGGGCAATCAGCCCCAGCATTTT.

This chain connects TRBV10-3 to TRBJ1-1; 8 bases are a match to TRBD1. V was clipped by 3 bases and J by 0 bases; unmatched bases: 3. Germline lookup yields CDR1 ENHRY and CDR2 SYGVKD. The CDR3 has 15 amino acids. The CDR3 DNA is TGTGCCATCAGTGAACAGGGGGGTCTGAACACTGAAGCTTTCTTT. Its translation is CAISEQGGLNTEAFF.

The rearrangement joins TRBV27 to TRBJ1-2; D is possibly TRBD1 (5 bases). V lost 5 bases, J lost 4 bases, and 8 bases lay in between. Per the germline V gene, CDR1 is MNHEY and CDR2 is SMNVEV (reference sequence). This CDR3 contains 12 residues. CDR3 sequence reads: CASSDSPYGYTF. DNA of the CDR3: TGTGCCAGCAGTGACAGCCCCTATGGCTACACCTTC.

This clonotype was recorded a few times. The J gene is TRBJ1-1, the V gene TRBV5-1; 7 nucleotides agree with TRBD1. After removal of 2 bases from V and 6 bases from J, the junction contained 7 bases not matched to a gene. Germline V gene sequence: CDR1 SGHRS, CDR2 YFSETQ. The length of the CDR3 is 14 residues. CDR3 nucleotides: TGCGCCAGCAGCTTACAGGGGTCGTTCTCTGAAGCTTTCTTT. Amino acid sequence: CASSLQGSFSEAFF.

This clonotype was observed a handful of times. The J gene is TRBJ2-2, the V gene TRBV20-1, with 11 nucleotides matching TRBD2. CDR1 is DFQATT and CDR2 is SNEGSKA in the germline V gene (reference sequence). V lost 0 bases and J lost 3; bases outside the gene matches: 6. The CDR3 has 17 amino acids. The DNA of the CDR3 is TGCAGTGCTAGAGAATCGGCTAGCGGGGGGTACACCGGGGAGCTGTTTTTT. Its translation: CSARESASGGYTGELFF.

The chain has TRBV7-9 and TRBJ2-5; D perhaps matches TRBD2 (6 bases). This CDR3 contains 13 residues. The germline V and J ends were trimmed by 5 bases and 4 bases, with 11 bases remaining between them. CDR1 is SEHNR, CDR2 FQNEAQ, per germline (reference sequence). The CDR3 reads CASSLTRPETQYF. Here the CDR3 DNA reads TGTGCCAGCAGCCTGACTAGACCAGAGACCCAGTACTTC.

The V call is TRBV2, the J call TRBJ2-5; maybe TRBD1 (6 bases). V gave up 4 bases and J gave up 4 bases, with 10 bases separating them. The germline gives CDR1 SNHLY, CDR2 FYNNEI. The length of the CDR3 is 13 residues. The CDR3 here is CASSAGRGETQYF. The DNA for the CDR3 is TGTGCCAGCAGTGCGGGCAGGGGAGAGACCCAGTACTTC.

The V and J genes are TRBV27 and TRBJ1-4; D uncertain. The germline V gene encodes CDR1 MNHEY and CDR2 SMNVEV (reference sequence). V was shortened by 2 bases and J by 0 bases, with 13 bases between the two germline ends. This CDR3 region has 17 residues. CDR3: CASSLSWGSATNEKLFF. In nucleotides, the CDR3 is TGTGCCAGCAGTTTAAGCTGGGGTTCAGCAACTAATGAAAAACTGTTTTTT.

This clonotype was picked up a small number of times. This chain links TRBV6-1 with TRBJ2-7; D gene ambiguous. Trimming cost V 1 base and J 0 bases, with 16 bases left between them. This CDR3 has 17 amino acids. Germline CDR1 and CDR2: MNHNS and SASEGT. The CDR3 loop reads CASSEVWVEEYSYEQYF. CDR3 in DNA: TGTGCCAGCAGTGAAGTGTGGGTCGAGGAGTACTCCTACGAGCAGTACTTC.

The chain has TRBV27 and TRBJ2-2; D is ambiguous. Trimming removed 8 bases from V and 1 base from J, with 11 bases in between. Germline assignment: CDR1 MNHEY and CDR2 SMNVEV (reference sequence). The CDR3 totals 14 residues. The DNA of the CDR3 is TGTGCCAGCTGGGAACGTTGGAACACCGGGGAGCTGTTTTTT. Its protein product is CASWERWNTGELFF.

The rearrangement links TRBV28 to TRBJ1-2, with TRBD1 as a possible D gene (5 bases). V dropped 6 bases and J dropped 0 bases, with 11 bases sitting between them. CDR1 is MDHEN and CDR2 is SYDVKM in the germline V gene. CDR3 length: 14 residues. CDR3 protein: CASSRQISNYGYTF. CDR3 bases: TGTGCCAGCAGCCGACAGATCTCTAACTATGGCTACACCTTC.

This chain uses TRBV7-9 with TRBJ2-1, with a weak D call TRBD2 (6 bases). V was trimmed by 1 base and J by 2 bases, leaving 12 bases between them. Germline V CDR1 and CDR2: SEHNR, FQNEAQ (reference sequence). The CDR3 totals 16 residues. The chain's CDR3 is CASSLGGGIAYNEQFF. CDR3 nucleotide sequence: TGTGCCAGCAGCTTAGGGGGCGGGATCGCCTACAATGAGCAGTTCTTC.

The rearrangement joins TRBV6-1 to TRBJ2-1; D assignment may be TRBD1 or TRBD2 (5 bases each). Germline CDR1 reads MNHNS; CDR2 reads SASEGT. Deletions cut 6 bases from V and 0 bases from J, with 15 bases between. The length of the CDR3 is 16 residues. The CDR3 nucleotides read TGTGCCAGCAGATCCCCCGGGGACGGCTCCTACAATGAGCAGTTCTTC. Its translation is CASRSPGDGSYNEQFF.

The rearrangement links TRBV14 to TRBJ2-5; tentatively, D is TRBD2 (6 bases). V lost 4 bases to trimming and J lost 5 bases, with 14 bases between them. This CDR3 region has 14 residues. The V gene's germline CDR1 is SGHDN and CDR2 FVKESK. CDR3 loop: CASSRRDFSETQYF. The CDR3 DNA follows: TGTGCCAGCAGCCGCCGGGACTTTTCGGAGACCCAGTACTTC.

This clonotype was counted only a few times. V usage is TRBV7-9 and J usage is TRBJ1-1, with 10 bases identical to TRBD1. The CDR3 is made up of 16 amino acids. Germline V gives CDR1 SEHNR, CDR2 FQNEAQ (reference sequence). V lost 3 bases to trimming and J lost 6 bases; unmatched junction nucleotides: 10. CDR3 nucleotides: TGTGCCAGCAGCTTCCTCCCGGGACAGGGGAAATCTGAAGCTTTCTTT. This sequence encodes CASSFLPGQGKSEAFF.

The rearrangement links TRBV4-3 to TRBJ1-4; D is undetermined. Germline V gene lookup returns CDR1 LGHNA and CDR2 YSLEER. Trimming cost V 2 bases and J 3 bases, with 10 bases left between them. This CDR3 is built from 15 residues. The CDR3 reads CASSQQVRSNEKLFF. In nucleotides, the CDR3 is TGCGCCAGCAGCCAACAAGTTCGCTCTAATGAAAAACTGTTTTTT.

Only a few counts were recorded for this clonotype. The rearrangement joins TRBV18 to TRBJ2-3; possibly TRBD2 for D (5 bases). The germline V gene encodes CDR1 KGHSH and CDR2 LQKENI. V was pared by 1 base and J by 6 bases, with 14 bases between. This CDR3 has 15 amino acids. The chain's CDR3 is CASSPRTGLFDTQYF. CDR3 nucleotide sequence: TGTGCCAGCTCACCACGGACGGGGTTGTTTGATACGCAGTATTTT. Variable domain in full (rest from reference TRBV18 and TRBJ2-3): NAGVMQNPRHLVRRRGQEARLRCSPMKGHSHVYWYRQLPEEGLKFMVYLQKENIIDESGMPKERFSAEFPKEGPSILRIQQVVRGDSAAYFCASSPRTGLFDTQYFGPGTRLTVL.

This clonotype was observed a few times. This CDR3 reads CSVQRVGEQYF. CDR3 sequence (DNA): TGCAGTGTCCAAAGAGTAGGCGAGCAGTACTTC. J is TRBJ2-7 and V is TRBV20-1, with D hard to call. CDR1 and CDR2 from the germline V gene are DFQATT and SNEGSKA (reference sequence). V lost 7 bases and J lost 6, with 13 bases in between. The CDR3 contains 11 residues.

J is TRBJ2-3 and V is TRBV29-1; D is uncertain. V dropped 4 bases and J dropped 2 bases, with 10 bases sitting between them. The CDR3 consists of 13 residues. From germline, CDR1 is SQVTM and CDR2 ANQGSEA. As DNA, the CDR3 is TGCAGCGTTGGGTTACCAACCACAGATACGCAGTATTTT. Its protein product is CSVGLPTTDTQYF.